Listed here are 23 T cell receptor beta chains from one sample, sequenced in a study of T-cell memory formation after mild COVID-19 (dated by TCRdb to 2020 to 2022). The library was made by 5' RACE. Instrument on record: Illumina NovaSeq 6000. The public reads were reprocessed in TCRdb via fastp at Q25 and MiXCR, keeping in-frame beta chains. Here each entry gathers all rows of one CDR3 protein and keeps the most common genes and DNA. For this sample the table gives 40,000 to 60,000 distinct CDR3 sequences, of which roughly 12% were detected only once. The top ten constitute 24% of the sample. Sequenced input: PBMCs or a T cell subset sorted from them (not recorded which). The receptors shown here come from a man aged 18 to 30 who had mild COVID-19 (a few samples of this study predate the infection). The sample titles of this study are shuffled in the database, so cell type and time point are left out; the donor was told from shared clones.

The sample holds a few counts of this clonotype. The chain links TRBV4-3 to TRBJ1-2, with a tentative D call TRBD1 (5 bases). Per germline, CDR1 LGHNA and CDR2 YSLEER. The CDR3 length is 14 residues. Deletions cut 3 bases from V and 4 bases from J, with 12 bases between. The CDR3 protein is CASSHLQEGYGYTF. The CDR3 DNA reads as TGCGCCAGCAGCCATTTACAGGAGGGCTATGGCTACACCTTC.

This clonotype was picked up a small number of times. The chain carries TRBV7-3 and TRBJ2-5; 8 bases align to TRBD1. CDR1 is SGHTA, CDR2 FQGTGA, per germline. Losses at the gene ends were 5 bases for V and 5 bases for J; bases not matched to a gene: 7. This CDR3 has 14 amino acids. CDR3 in DNA: TGTGCCAGCAGCCGACAGGGGCAGGGGGAGACCCAGTACTTC. It encodes CASSRQGQGETQYF.

This clonotype showed up many times. The chain recombines TRBV7-6 with TRBJ2-5; perhaps TRBD1 as D (5 bases). Germline V CDR1 and CDR2: SGHVS, FNYEAQ. V was shortened by 3 bases and J by 6 bases, with 11 bases between the two germline ends. The CDR3 totals 13 residues. DNA for the CDR3: TGTGCCAGCAGCTTTGCAGACAGCCAGACCCAGTACTTC. Translated: CASSFADSQTQYF.

This clonotype was recorded only once. The rearrangement uses TRBV6-4 and TRBJ2-7; D unresolved. Germline V CDR1 and CDR2: MRHNA, SNTAGT. The V end was cut by 6 bases, the J end by 3 bases, with 18 bases between. CDR3 length equals 15 residues. CDR3 sequence reads: CASRPDGARCYEQYV. The CDR3 nucleotides read TGTGCCAGCAGACCCGACGGAGCAAGATGCTACGAGCAGTACGTC.

This clonotype came up many times. The V and J genes are TRBV28 and TRBJ2-5; the D is unclear. CDR1 MDHEN and CDR2 SYDVKM come from the germline V gene. The CDR3 length is 15 residues. V lost 2 bases to trimming and J lost 2 bases, with 12 bases between them. This chain's CDR3 is CASSLPTPGQETQYF. The CDR3 nucleotides are TGTGCCAGCAGTTTACCGACGCCCGGGCAAGAGACCCAGTACTTC.

This clonotype was counted ten times or more. The rearrangement links TRBV7-2 to TRBJ2-3; possible D gene TRBD1, 5 bases. The CDR3 is 14 residues long. Trimming left V 2 bases short and J 2 bases short, with 8 bases between. The germline V gene encodes CDR1 SGHTA and CDR2 FQGNSA. The CDR3 DNA reads as TGTGCCAGCAGCTTATTACAGGCCACAGATACGCAGTATTTT. Amino acids: CASSLLQATDTQYF.

There are a few counts of this clonotype. This chain uses TRBV29-1 with TRBJ1-2; TRBD1 is a possible D gene (6 bases). Germline V gene sequence: CDR1 SQVTM, CDR2 ANQGSEA. V lost 5 bases and J 1 base, leaving 8 bases between the germline ends. The CDR3 runs 12 residues. In DNA form, the CDR3 reads TGCAGCGTTACAGGGTATAACTATGGCTACACCTTC. Translated: CSVTGYNYGYTF.

This clonotype was recorded once. CDR3 in amino acids: CASNFKGGGGYTF. In DNA form, the CDR3 reads TGTGCCAGCAATTTTAAGGGGGGCGGTGGCTACACCTTC. The J gene is TRBJ1-2, the V gene TRBV7-2, with D perhaps matching TRBD1 (6 bases). The V and J ends lost 7 bases and 7 bases respectively, with 16 bases between them. The germline V gene encodes CDR1 SGHTA and CDR2 FQGNSA. This CDR3 is built from 13 residues.

The chain has TRBV4-1 and TRBJ1-1; unclear D gene. Trimming took 1 base from V and 5 from J, leaving 14 bases between them. CDR1 is MGHRA, CDR2 YSYEKL, per germline. The CDR3 is 15 amino acids. The CDR3 DNA follows: TGCGCCAGCAGCCAAGCACGATTGGAGCAGACTGAAGCTTTCTTT. This sequence encodes CASSQARLEQTEAFF.

The genes are TRBV4-1 and TRBJ1-6; no clear D. Germline V gene lookup returns CDR1 MGHRA and CDR2 YSYEKL. The V gene lost 0 bases and the J gene lost 10 bases, with 7 bases spanning the gap. The CDR3 extends over 13 amino acids. This CDR3 reads CASSQDHESPLHF. As DNA, the CDR3 is TGCGCCAGCAGCCAAGATCATGAGTCACCCCTCCACTTT.

This chain connects TRBV6-1 to TRBJ1-2; D may be TRBD1 (5 bases). The CDR3 extends over 12 amino acids. From germline, CDR1 is MNHNS and CDR2 SASEGT. With 6 bases removed from V and 5 bases from J, the gap between germline ends came to 10 bases. As DNA, the CDR3 is TGTGCCAGCAGGGGACTCTGGTATGGCTACACCTTC. Its translation: CASRGLWYGYTF.

This clonotype was counted between two and nine times. The chain is built from TRBV3-1 and TRBJ1-6; D is possibly TRBD1 (6 bases). Germline lookup yields CDR1 LGHDT and CDR2 YNNKEL (reference sequence). The CDR3 loop spans 13 amino acids. V lost 4 bases and J lost 13, with 14 bases in between. In nucleotides, the CDR3 is TGTGCCAGCAGCCCGGGACAAGGAACGCCCCTCCACTTT. This gives the protein CASSPGQGTPLHF.

V is TRBV3-1 and J is TRBJ1-2; maybe TRBD1 (5 bases). CDR3 length equals 13 residues. Germline V gene lookup returns CDR1 LGHDT and CDR2 YNNKEL (reference sequence). The V and J ends lost 4 bases and 3 bases respectively, with 9 bases between them. This chain's CDR3 is CASSLVGDYGYTF. The CDR3 nucleotides read TGTGCCAGCAGCCTCGTGGGGGACTATGGCTACACCTTC. Filled out from reference TRBV3-1 and TRBJ1-2, the complete variable domain reads DTAVSQTPKYLVTQMGNDKSIKCEQNLGHDTMYWYKQDSKKFLKIMFSYNNKELIINETVPNRFSPKSPDKAHLNLHINSLELGDSAVYFCASSLVGDYGYTFGSGTRLTVV.

This clonotype was seen a few times. The chain links TRBV7-9 to TRBJ2-2; TRBD1 matches at 8 bases. J was trimmed by 7 bases and V by 6 bases; bases with no gene match: 1. Germline-derived CDR1 and CDR2 are SEHNR and FQNEAQ (reference sequence). This CDR3 spans 12 amino acids. The CDR3 DNA follows: TGTGCCAGCAGAGGACAGGGCGGGGAGCTGTTTTTT. Protein product: CASRGQGGELFF.

The chain carries TRBV7-3 and TRBJ2-1; D is unresolved. Trimming took off 2 bases at V and 0 bases at J, with 14 bases between the two ends. The CDR3 runs to 17 residues. Germline V lookup: CDR1 SGHTA, CDR2 FQGTGA. Written as DNA, the CDR3 is TGTGCCAGCAGCTTAGTGCCCAGCTATAGCTCCTACAATGAGCAGTTCTTC. Translated: CASSLVPSYSSYNEQFF.

This clonotype was counted between two and nine times. One junction end disagrees with the germline gene, perhaps due to a read error. The V gene is TRBV6-5, the J gene TRBJ1-2, with 10 positions matching TRBD1. The CDR3 totals 14 residues. From germline, CDR1 is MNHEY and CDR2 SVGAGI. CDR3 sequence (DNA): TGTGCCAGCAGCCCTCCGGGGGACAGGGGAAAAACGGCTTTC. Its translation: CASSPPGDRGKTAF.

This clonotype was counted many times. A junction boundary mismatches the germline segment, possibly from a read error. This chain uses TRBV7-6 with TRBJ1-6; D is perhaps TRBD1 (6 bases). CDR1 SGHVS and CDR2 FNYEAQ come from the germline V gene. CDR3 length: 14 amino acids. The CDR3 coding sequence is TGTGCAAGCAGGGGTAACCTCTATAATTCACCCCTCCACTTT. Translation: CASRGNLYNSPLHF.

V gene TRBV18 combines with J gene TRBJ1-2; D remains ambiguous. This CDR3 has 13 residues. Germline V CDR1 and CDR2: KGHSH, LQKENI. V was clipped by 3 bases and J by 2 bases, with 7 bases between them. This CDR3 reads CASSPQENYGYTF. As DNA, the CDR3 is TGTGCCAGCTCACCCCAGGAAAACTATGGCTACACCTTC.

This clonotype was seen a handful of times. V is TRBV20-1 and J is TRBJ2-5, with TRBD2 matching 8 bases. There are 13 residues in the CDR3. CDR1 DFQATT and CDR2 SNEGSKA come from the germline V gene (reference sequence). With V trimmed by 4 bases and J by 1 base, 2 bases remained unmatched. CDR3 nucleotides: TGCAGTGCTAACGGGGGGGCCCAAGAGACCCAGTACTTC. This codes for CSANGGAQETQYF.

Only a few counts were recorded for this clonotype. The rearrangement links TRBV5-1 to TRBJ1-1, with TRBD1 matching 8 bases. This CDR3 comprises 14 residues. Per the germline V gene, CDR1 is SGHRS and CDR2 is YFSETQ. With 1 base clipped from V and 3 bases from J, the junction kept 2 bases outside the gene matches. The CDR3 DNA follows: TGCGCCAGCAGCTTGTTACAGGGGGACACTGAAGCTTTCTTT. Its protein is CASSLLQGDTEAFF. The full variable domain, its missing parts supplied by reference TRBV5-1 and TRBJ1-1, is KAGVTQTPRYLIKTRGQQVTLSCSPISGHRSVSWYQQTPGQGLQFLFEYFSETQRNKGNFPGRFSGRQFSNSRSEMNVSTLELGDSALYLCASSLLQGDTEAFFGQGTRLTVV.

J is TRBJ1-4 and V is TRBV20-1; tentatively, D is TRBD1 (6 bases). The CDR3 consists of 13 residues. Germline V CDR1 and CDR2: DFQATT, SNEGSKA (reference sequence). Between the trimmed V and J ends, which lost 1 base and 8 bases, there was a span of 11 bases. The CDR3 is CSARVQGPEKLFF. The CDR3 nucleotides are TGCAGTGCTAGAGTACAGGGACCCGAAAAACTGTTTTTT.

V is TRBV20-1 and J is TRBJ1-2; the D is unclear. This CDR3 spans 15 amino acids. CDR1 and CDR2 from the germline V gene are DFQATT and SNEGSKA (reference sequence). Trimming removed 6 bases at V and 4 bases at J, with 21 bases between. The CDR3 is CSASPPGNPTYGYTF. The CDR3 coding sequence is TGCAGTGCCAGCCCTCCGGGGAACCCCACCTATGGCTACACCTTC.

This chain links TRBV7-9 with TRBJ1-1; no clear D gene. V lost 1 base to trimming and J lost 1 base, with 10 bases between them. Germline V lookup: CDR1 SEHNR, CDR2 FQNEAQ (reference sequence). This CDR3 region has 15 residues. CDR3 protein: CASSLGTAWNTEAFF. The CDR3 DNA reads TGTGCCAGCAGCTTAGGGACGGCTTGGAACACTGAAGCTTTCTTT.